A selection of T cell receptor beta chains follows, all from one sample in a study of long-term antiretroviral therapy in people with HIV. Generated by immunoSEQ multiplex PCR, the TCRdb table keeps only in-frame clones and is missing some. The table records 2,500 to 3,000 clones, around 79% of them present only once. Source: unsorted PBMCs, taken 0.4 years before starting antiretroviral therapy. These receptors came from a woman aged 40-49 years with HIV. CDR3s include the opening cysteine and the closing phenylalanine or tryptophan. A D gene is named only where the DNA matches it firmly. Where a row states a size, it is once, few, many or the class of an expanded clone; other rows omit it.

len,v_gene,d_gene,abundance,j_gene,CDR3nt,CDR3aa
17,TRBV5-1,TRBD1,-,TRBJ1-3,TGCGCCAGCAGCCCGGGACAGGGTTTTGTCGCTGGAAACACCATATATTTT,CASSPGQGFVAGNTIYF
16,TRBV18,-,once,TRBJ1-1,TGTGCCAGCTCACCACAGCGGGTGCAGAGGAACACTGAAGCTTTCTTT,CASSPQRVQRNTEAFF
13,TRBV19,TRBD2,-,TRBJ2-5,TGTGCCAGTAGTCGGGGGGAATGGGAGACCCAGTACTTC,CASSRGEWETQYF
16,TRBV7-9,-,-,TRBJ1-4,TGTGCCAGCAGCTTAGGGCAGCCTTCAACTAATGAAAAACTGTTTTTT,CASSLGQPSTNEKLFF